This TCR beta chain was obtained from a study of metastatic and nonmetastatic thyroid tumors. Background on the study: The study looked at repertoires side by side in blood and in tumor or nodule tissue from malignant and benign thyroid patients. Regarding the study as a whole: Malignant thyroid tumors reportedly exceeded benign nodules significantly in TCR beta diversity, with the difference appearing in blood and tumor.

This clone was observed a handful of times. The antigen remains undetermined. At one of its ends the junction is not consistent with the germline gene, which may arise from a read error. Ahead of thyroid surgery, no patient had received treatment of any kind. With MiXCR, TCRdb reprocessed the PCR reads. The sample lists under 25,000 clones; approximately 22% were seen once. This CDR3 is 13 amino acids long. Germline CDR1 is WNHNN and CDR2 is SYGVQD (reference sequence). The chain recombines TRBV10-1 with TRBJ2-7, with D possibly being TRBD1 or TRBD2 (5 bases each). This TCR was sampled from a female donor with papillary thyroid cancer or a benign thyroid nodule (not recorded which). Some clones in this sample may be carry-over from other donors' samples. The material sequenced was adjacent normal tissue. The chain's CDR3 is CAISGQVGVEQYF. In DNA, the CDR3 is TGCGCCATCAGTGGCCAAGTGGGGGTTGAGCAGTACTTC.